A single sample is the source of the 9 T cell receptor beta chains below, sequenced in a study of cytomegalovirus exposure and HLA in healthy donors. With 60 Vbeta and 13 Jbeta primers, the PCR was carried out. Method: immunoSEQ multiplex PCR; TCRdb's copy keeps in-frame clones and lacks some. The sample has approximately 140,000 clones, around 79% seen once. Sequenced input: PBMCs. These receptors all come from a female donor in good health and CMV-seronegative.

This clone occurred once. This chain joins TRBV21-1 and TRBJ1-4. TRBV21-1 is a pseudogene. The CDR3 is 13 amino acids. The CDR3 here is CAISGRVDEKLFF. The CDR3 DNA reads as TGTGCCATATCCGGGAGGGTGGATGAAAAACTGTTTTTT.

This sequence joins TRBV7-9 and TRBJ2-1, with 10 bases identical to TRBD2. CDR1 and CDR2 from the germline V gene are SEHNR and FQNEAQ (reference sequence). J gave up 8 bases and V 5 bases, and 9 bases lay outside the gene matches. This CDR3 region has 15 residues. CDR3: CASSTGTSAADEQFF. As DNA, the CDR3 is TGTGCCAGCAGCACCGGGACTAGCGCCGCGGATGAGCAGTTCTTC.

The chain couples TRBV7-6 to TRBJ1-2, with 7 bases matching TRBD1. The length of the CDR3 is 13 residues. CDR1 is SGHVS, CDR2 FNYEAQ, per germline. The V gene end was trimmed by 5 bases and the J gene end by 3 bases; junction bases not matched to a gene: 3. CDR3 residues: CASSQDRDYGYTF. In DNA form, the CDR3 reads TGTGCCAGCAGCCAAGACAGGGACTATGGCTACACCTTC.

This chain's CDR3 is CASSPVHPGQMTDTQYF. DNA of the CDR3: TGTGCCAGCTCACCCGTTCATCCGGGACAGATGACAGATACGCAGTATTTT. J is TRBJ2-3 and V is TRBV18, with 7 bases lining up with TRBD1. Germline values: CDR1 KGHSH, CDR2 LQKENI. This CDR3 has 17 amino acids. The junction had 12 bases not matched to a gene; V was cut back by 3 bases and J by 3 bases.

This chain joins TRBV6-5 and TRBJ2-7; no clear D. The ends were cut back, 5 bases at V and 5 bases at J, with 10 bases in the middle. CDR3 size: 12 residues. CDR1 is MNHEY and CDR2 is SVGAGI in the germline V gene. The chain's CDR3 is CASSRSSDEQYF. Here the CDR3 DNA reads TGTGCCAGCAGTAGATCTAGTGACGAGCAGTACTTC.

V and J are TRBV30 and TRBJ2-5; the D gene is possibly TRBD1 (6 bases). The J call may be wrong; the DNA end is better matched by TRBJ2-7. This CDR3 has 13 residues. Germline V gene sequence: CDR1 GTSNPN, CDR2 SVGIG (reference sequence). CDR3 DNA sequence: TGTGCCTGGAGTTCGGGACACACATCCGAGCAGTACTTC. Its protein product is CAWSSGHTSEQYF.

The chain has TRBV5-4 and TRBJ2-5; D is uncertain. This CDR3 has 13 residues. The germline V and J ends were trimmed by 5 bases and 1 base, with 9 bases remaining between them. Germline CDR1 and CDR2: SGHNT and YYREEE (reference sequence). The CDR3 sequence is CASSGYSQETQYF. The CDR3 region has the DNA TGTGCCAGCAGTGGGTACAGCCAAGAGACCCAGTACTTC. Looking up the rest from reference TRBV5-4 and TRBJ2-5 gives the full variable domain: ETGVTQSPTHLIKTRGQQVTLRCSSQSGHNTVSWYQQALGQGPQFIFQYYREEENGRGNFPPRFSGLQFPNYSSELNVNALELDDSALYLCASSGYSQETQYFGPGTRLLVL.

The rearrangement uses TRBV5-1 and TRBJ1-1, with TRBD1 matching over 7 bases. Germline V gene lookup returns CDR1 SGHRS and CDR2 YFSETQ. The CDR3 is 15 amino acids. J gave up 0 bases and V 4 bases, and 6 bases lay outside the gene matches. CDR3 nucleotide sequence: TGCGCCAGCAGCCCGAGACAGGGAATGAACACTGAAGCTTTCTTT. Translated, it gives CASSPRQGMNTEAFF.

The chain carries TRBV5-1 and TRBJ1-1; 9 nucleotides align to TRBD1. The CDR3 runs to 16 residues. Trimming cost V 4 bases and J 5 bases; bases outside gene matches: 12. Germline V gives CDR1 SGHRS, CDR2 YFSETQ. CDR3 sequence (DNA): TGCGCCAGCAGCGTTTACAGGGGGCGCGGGAGGACTGAAGCTTTCTTT. It encodes CASSVYRGRGRTEAFF.